There are a few counts of the clone carrying this T cell receptor beta chain. This entry is derived from a study of blood T cells in healthy people across ages. The authors ran a second PCR of about 7 to 12 cycles using a sample-barcoded 5' primer and a J-beta primer mix. TCRdb fed the 5' RACE reads into MiXCR, producing one record per CDR3 protein. In the table there are roughly 1,800,000 distinct CDR3 sequences, around half of which are singletons. The TCR comes from a woman aged 40 to 49 in good health. Sequencing was done on a sample of blood.

For the CDR3, the DNA is TGTGCCAGCAGTTACCCGGGAAGGGATTATGGCTACACCTTC. It encodes CASSYPGRDYGYTF. The chain has TRBV6-2 or TRBV6-3 and TRBJ1-2; D gene ambiguous. Trimming removed 2 bases at V and 5 bases at J, with 12 bases between. The CDR3 contains 14 residues. Per the germline V gene, CDR1 is MNHEY and CDR2 is SVGEGT.